These 23 T cell receptor beta chains originate from one sample sequenced in a study of CD8 T cells in ankylosing spondylitis. TCRdb reanalysed the 5' RACE reads using MiXCR and keeps one entry per CDR3 protein. The sample comprises approximately 38,000 distinct CDR3 sequences, less than 3% of which are singletons, and about 4.8% rests with the top ten. Source material: blood, either unsorted or a sorted T cell fraction (not recorded which). The receptors stem from a male donor with ankylosing spondylitis or in good health (not recorded which).

In its sample, this clonotype is medium-sized. The CDR3 spells CASSVGLGYNEQFF. The CDR3 region has the DNA TGTGCCAGCAGCGTGGGACTTGGCTACAATGAGCAGTTCTTC. The chain uses TRBV9 and TRBJ2-1; D might be TRBD2 (6 bases). V dropped 2 bases and J dropped 3 bases, with 9 bases sitting between them. CDR1 and CDR2 (germline): SGDLS, YYNGEE. The CDR3 covers 14 residues.

This clonotype was counted many times. This chain uses TRBV9 with TRBJ1-3; D uncertain. V lost 1 base and J lost 0, with 5 bases in between. In germline, CDR1 is SGDLS, CDR2 YYNGEE. CDR3 size: 14 residues. The CDR3 sequence is CASSVTSSGNTIYF. The CDR3 region has the DNA TGTGCCAGCAGCGTAACTTCCTCTGGAAACACCATATATTTT.

This clonotype was counted ten times or more. The chain recombines TRBV9 with TRBJ2-4; possible D gene TRBD1, 6 bases. CDR3 length: 12 residues. Germline V gene data show CDR1 as SGDLS and CDR2 as YYNGEE. V shed 0 bases and J shed 13 bases, with 11 bases lying between them. The CDR3 loop reads CASSVVGGPQYF. The CDR3 bases are TGTGCCAGCAGCGTAGTAGGGGGACCCCAGTACTTC.

This clonotype was seen repeatedly, ten times or more. The V and J genes are TRBV9 and TRBJ1-4; 10 positions agree with TRBD1. The junction had 3 bases not matched to a gene; V was cut back by 3 bases and J by 4 bases. From germline, CDR1 is SGDLS and CDR2 YYNGEE. The CDR3 length is 15 residues. CDR3 in DNA: TGTGCCAGCAGCGGACAGGGGGCCCTTAATGAAAAACTGTTTTTT. Protein: CASSGQGALNEKLFF.

This clonotype was detected ten times or more. The rearrangement joins TRBV9 to TRBJ2-2, with D perhaps matching TRBD1 (7 bases). The V end was cut by 4 bases, the J end by 3 bases, with 13 bases between. This CDR3 is 15 amino acids long. The germline gives CDR1 SGDLS, CDR2 YYNGEE. The CDR3 loop reads CASSLQGTYTGELFF. In DNA form, the CDR3 reads TGTGCCAGCAGCCTACAGGGGACTTACACCGGGGAGCTGTTTTTT.

This clonotype occurred many times. V and J are TRBV9 and TRBJ2-1; 7 nucleotides line up with TRBD2. This CDR3 spans 15 amino acids. Germline trimming cut 4 bases from V and 4 bases from J; bases unmatched to any gene: 8. Germline CDR1 is SGDLS and CDR2 is YYNGEE. The CDR3: CASSPRLAEYNEQFF. CDR3 in DNA: TGTGCCAGCAGCCCTCGGCTAGCGGAGTACAATGAGCAGTTCTTC.

This clonotype was recorded at least ten times. The chain carries TRBV9 and TRBJ1-1; TRBD1 is a possible D gene (6 bases). This CDR3 spans 13 amino acids. Per germline, CDR1 SGDLS and CDR2 YYNGEE. V was pared by 4 bases and J by 8 bases, with 15 bases between. CDR3 nucleotide sequence: TGTGCCAGCAGCAAGACAGGACTTGGGGAAGCTTTCTTT. Translation: CASSKTGLGEAFF.

This clonotype was found many times. V and J are TRBV9 and TRBJ2-1; D gene uncertain. Germline assignment: CDR1 SGDLS and CDR2 YYNGEE. Trimming shortened V by 0 bases and J by 5 bases, and 9 bases separated the two germline ends. The CDR3 length is 14 residues. This chain's CDR3 is CASSVAGWDNEQFF. The DNA for the CDR3 is TGTGCCAGCAGCGTAGCGGGTTGGGACAATGAGCAGTTCTTC.

Sample share makes this clonotype medium-sized. The V call is TRBV9, the J call TRBJ2-1, with 12 bases lining up with TRBD2. Germline lookup yields CDR1 SGDLS and CDR2 YYNGEE. The CDR3 length is 15 residues. V was clipped by 0 bases and J by 7 bases; unmatched bases: 2. The CDR3 coding sequence is TGTGCCAGCAGCGTAGTGACTAGCGGGGGTAATGAGCAGTTCTTC. As protein: CASSVVTSGGNEQFF.

This clonotype showed up many times. The V and J genes are TRBV9 and TRBJ1-3, with D perhaps matching TRBD1 (6 bases). The CDR3 contains 17 residues. The V end was cut by 0 bases, the J end by 0 bases, with 13 bases between. Germline V CDR1 and CDR2: SGDLS, YYNGEE. The CDR3 loop reads CASSVAGGLSSGNTIYF. CDR3 DNA: TGTGCCAGCAGCGTAGCTGGGGGCTTGAGCTCTGGAAACACCATATATTTT.

This clonotype has a count of ten or more. V usage is TRBV9 and J usage is TRBJ2-4, with 12 bases aligning to TRBD1. Germline CDR1 is SGDLS and CDR2 is YYNGEE. Trimming cost V 3 bases and J 3 bases; bases outside gene matches: 10. CDR3 size: 18 residues. DNA of the CDR3: TGTGCCAGCAGCGCGACCGGGACAGGGGGCGCTGGCAAAAACATTCAGTACTTC. Protein product: CASSATGTGGAGKNIQYF.

There are many counts of this clonotype. V and J are TRBV9 and TRBJ2-1; 8 nucleotides match TRBD2. Germline-derived CDR1 and CDR2 are SGDLS and YYNGEE. Trimming cost V 4 bases and J 9 bases; bases outside gene matches: 21. The CDR3 sequence is 18 residues long. The CDR3, as DNA: TGTGCCAGCAGCCTCACCCCTCAAGGAGCGGGAGCCTCGCGTGAGCAGTTCTTC. This translates into CASSLTPQGAGASREQFF.

This clonotype was counted at least ten times. The chain employs TRBV9 and TRBJ2-3, with 12 bases that match TRBD2. The germline gives CDR1 SGDLS, CDR2 YYNGEE. CDR3 length: 17 residues. V was clipped by 4 bases and J by 0 bases; unmatched bases: 6. For the CDR3, the DNA is TGTGCCAGCAGCTTCAGGACTAGCGGGATAAGCACAGATACGCAGTATTTT. Its translation is CASSFRTSGISTDTQYF.

This clonotype was seen repeatedly, ten times or more. The chain links TRBV9 to TRBJ1-2, with D perhaps matching TRBD1 (5 bases). The CDR3 loop spans 13 amino acids. The V and J ends lost 0 bases and 8 bases respectively, with 11 bases between them. Germline CDR1 SGDLS, CDR2 YYNGEE. As DNA, the CDR3 is TGTGCCAGCAGCGTAGATTCAGGGAGAGGCTACACCTTC. Protein sequence: CASSVDSGRGYTF.

This clonotype was counted at least ten times. V gene TRBV9 combines with J gene TRBJ2-7; 10 bases match TRBD2. The V gene's germline CDR1 is SGDLS and CDR2 YYNGEE. Trimming took 3 bases from V and 2 from J; bases not matched to a gene: 5. This CDR3 has 15 amino acids. The CDR3 bases are TGTGCCAGCAGCGCGACTAGCGGGTTCGCCTACGAGCAGTACTTC. Translating it yields CASSATSGFAYEQYF. The whole variable domain, remainder taken from reference TRBV9 and TRBJ2-7, is DSGVTQTPKHLITATGQRVTLRCSPRSGDLSVYWYQQSLDQGLQFLIQYYNGEERAKGNILERFSAQQFPDLHSELNLSSLELGDSALYFCASSATSGFAYEQYFGPGTRLTVT.

The table lists this clonotype with many counts. This sequence joins TRBV9 and TRBJ2-3; D is unclear. The CDR3 is 12 amino acids. Trimming removed 3 bases from V and 7 bases from J, with 9 bases in between. The germline V gene encodes CDR1 SGDLS and CDR2 YYNGEE. The CDR3 DNA reads TGTGCCAGCAGCGAATCTCCCCATACGCAGTATTTT. It codes for CASSESPHTQYF.

This clonotype occurred many times. The chain couples TRBV9 to TRBJ2-1; no reliable D call. Germline loops: CDR1 SGDLS, CDR2 YYNGEE. The CDR3 sequence is 15 residues long. Trimming took 7 bases from V and 0 from J, leaving 14 bases between them. The CDR3 region is CASALLAGSYNEQFF. DNA of the CDR3: TGTGCCAGCGCTCTCCTCGCAGGCTCCTACAATGAGCAGTTCTTC.

Judged by abundance, this clonotype is large. This rearrangement joins TRBV9 to TRBJ1-1; D is perhaps TRBD1 (6 bases). The CDR3 is 14 amino acids. The V and J ends lost 3 bases and 1 base respectively, with 10 bases between them. Germline V gene data show CDR1 as SGDLS and CDR2 as YYNGEE. DNA of the CDR3: TGTGCCAGCAGCGCAGGACAGCCGAACACTGAAGCTTTCTTT. This encodes CASSAGQPNTEAFF.

This clonotype was observed at least ten times. J is TRBJ2-3 and V is TRBV9; 12 positions match TRBD2. The CDR3 runs to 15 residues. V lost 4 bases to trimming and J lost 8 bases; unmatched junction nucleotides: 8. Germline V CDR1 and CDR2: SGDLS, YYNGEE. For the CDR3, the DNA is TGTGCCAGCAGCCCACTAGCGGGAGGACAAGCTACGCAGTATTTT. Amino acid sequence: CASSPLAGGQATQYF.

This clonotype was recorded at least ten times. The DNA is omitted, as the CDR3 cannot be located on it reliably, and the CDR3 follows TCRdb's listing. The gene calls are TRBV9 and TRBJ2-5; whether TRBD2, the table's D call, matches the DNA was not checked. The CDR3 is 17 residues long, counting both termini. Germline V gene data show CDR1 as SGDLS and CDR2 as YYNGEE. CDR3 sequence: CASSLHFGTSGQETQYF.

This clonotype was detected ten times or more. V and J are TRBV9 and TRBJ1-2, with 9 bases fitting TRBD1. Germline CDR1 and CDR2: SGDLS and YYNGEE. This CDR3 comprises 16 residues. Trimming cost V 3 bases and J 8 bases; bases outside gene matches: 14. The CDR3 sequence: CASSAGTGTGFRGYTF. In DNA form, the CDR3 reads TGTGCCAGCAGCGCAGGAACCGGGACAGGGTTTAGAGGCTACACCTTC. Full variable domain (remainder filled in from reference TRBV9 and TRBJ1-2): DSGVTQTPKHLITATGQRVTLRCSPRSGDLSVYWYQQSLDQGLQFLIQYYNGEERAKGNILERFSAQQFPDLHSELNLSSLELGDSALYFCASSAGTGTGFRGYTFGSGTRLTVV.

The rearrangement uses TRBV9 and TRBJ1-2, with D possibly being TRBD1 (5 bases). V gave up 4 bases and J gave up 9 bases, with 13 bases separating them. The CDR3 is 12 residues long. Germline-derived CDR1 and CDR2 are SGDLS and YYNGEE. The chain's CDR3 is CASSPGGARYTF. Here the CDR3 DNA reads TGTGCCAGCAGCCCGGGTGGGGCCCGCTACACCTTC.

Ten or more counts support this clonotype. The rearrangement joins TRBV9 to TRBJ1-5; no firm D call. This CDR3 region has 15 residues. V was shortened by 0 bases and J by 9 bases, with 16 bases between the two germline ends. CDR1 and CDR2 (germline): SGDLS, YYNGEE. The DNA for the CDR3 is TGTGCCAGCAGCGTAGATGCTGGGAATGGTCGGCCCCAGCATTTT. Translating gives CASSVDAGNGRPQHF. Looking up the rest from reference TRBV9 and TRBJ1-5 gives the full variable domain: DSGVTQTPKHLITATGQRVTLRCSPRSGDLSVYWYQQSLDQGLQFLIQYYNGEERAKGNILERFSAQQFPDLHSELNLSSLELGDSALYFCASSVDAGNGRPQHFGDGTRLSIL.